What follows is one TCR beta chain and its context. The J segment lost 0 bases and the V segment lost 6 bases, leaving 4 bases of the junction unmatched. The CDR3 contains 15 residues. Germline V gene lookup returns CDR1 SNHLY and CDR2 FYNNEI. Both 60 Vbeta primers and 13 Jbeta primers went into the PCR. Libraries were prepared by immunoSEQ multiplex PCR; TCRdb keeps only in-frame clonotypes and omits some of them. Here the sample spans roughly 240,000 clones, 82% being singletons. This record belongs to a study of cytomegalovirus exposure and HLA in healthy donors. Study as a whole: A prior study identified 117 million unique TCR beta sequences from around 180 million T cells.

The source is a woman in her thirties or forties in good health and CMV-seropositive. The V call is TRBV2, the J call TRBJ2-2; 7 bases are shared with TRBD1. Sample: PBMCs. The CDR3 nucleotides read TGTGCCAGCAGGGGGACAGAAGCGAACACCGGGGAGCTGTTTTTT. This sequence encodes CASRGTEANTGELFF.